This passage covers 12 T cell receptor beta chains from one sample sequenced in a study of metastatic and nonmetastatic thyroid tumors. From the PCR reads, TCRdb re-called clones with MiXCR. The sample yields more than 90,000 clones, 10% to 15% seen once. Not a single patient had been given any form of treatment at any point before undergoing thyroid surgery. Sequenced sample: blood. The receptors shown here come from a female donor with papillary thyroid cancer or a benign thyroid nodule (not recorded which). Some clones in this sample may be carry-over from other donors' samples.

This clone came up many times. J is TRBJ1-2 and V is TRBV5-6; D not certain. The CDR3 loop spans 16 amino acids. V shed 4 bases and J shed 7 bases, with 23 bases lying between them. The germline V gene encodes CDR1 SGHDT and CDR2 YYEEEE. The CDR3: CASSLGLGQANTGYTF. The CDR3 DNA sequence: TGTGCCAGCAGCCTTGGTCTAGGGCAGGCGAATACTGGCTACACCTTC.

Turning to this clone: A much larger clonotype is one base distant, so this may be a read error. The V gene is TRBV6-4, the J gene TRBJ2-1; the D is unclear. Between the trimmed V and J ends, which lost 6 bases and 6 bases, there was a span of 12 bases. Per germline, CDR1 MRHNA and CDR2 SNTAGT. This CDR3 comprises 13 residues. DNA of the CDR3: TGTGCCAGCAGCATGGATGTTGTCAATGAGCAGTTCTTC. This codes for CASSMDVVNEQFF.

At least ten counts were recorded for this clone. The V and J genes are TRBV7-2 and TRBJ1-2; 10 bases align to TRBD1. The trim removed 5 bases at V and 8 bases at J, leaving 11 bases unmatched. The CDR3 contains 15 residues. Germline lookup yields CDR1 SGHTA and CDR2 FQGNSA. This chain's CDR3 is CASSQAPGTGVGYTF. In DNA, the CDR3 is TGTGCCAGCAGCCAGGCCCCCGGGACAGGGGTCGGCTACACCTTC.

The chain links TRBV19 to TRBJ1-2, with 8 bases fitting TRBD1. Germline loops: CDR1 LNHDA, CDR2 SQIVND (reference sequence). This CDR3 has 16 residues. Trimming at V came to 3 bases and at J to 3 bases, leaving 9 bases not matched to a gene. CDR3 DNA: TGTGCCAGTAGTATCCCGCGGTGGGGACAGGACTATGGCTACACCTTC. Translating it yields CASSIPRWGQDYGYTF. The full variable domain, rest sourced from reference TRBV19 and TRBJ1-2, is DGGITQSPKYLFRKEGQNVTLSCEQNLNHDAMYWYRQDPGQGLRLIYYSQIVNDFQKGDIAEGYSVSREKKESFPLTVTSAQKNPTAFYLCASSIPRWGQDYGYTFGSGTRLTVV.

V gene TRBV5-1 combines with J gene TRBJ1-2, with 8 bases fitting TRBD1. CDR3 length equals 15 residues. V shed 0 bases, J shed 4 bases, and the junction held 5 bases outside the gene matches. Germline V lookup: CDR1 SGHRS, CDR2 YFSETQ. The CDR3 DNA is TGCGCCAGCAGCTTGGCAGGGGGCATGGGCTATGGCTACACCTTC. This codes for CASSLAGGMGYGYTF.

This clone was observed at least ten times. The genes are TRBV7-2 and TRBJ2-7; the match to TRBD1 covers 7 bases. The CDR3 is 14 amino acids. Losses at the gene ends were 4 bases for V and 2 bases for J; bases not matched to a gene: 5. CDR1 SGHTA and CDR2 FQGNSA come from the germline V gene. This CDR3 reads CASSSTGTAYEQYF. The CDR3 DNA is TGTGCCAGCAGCTCCACCGGGACAGCCTACGAGCAGTACTTC.

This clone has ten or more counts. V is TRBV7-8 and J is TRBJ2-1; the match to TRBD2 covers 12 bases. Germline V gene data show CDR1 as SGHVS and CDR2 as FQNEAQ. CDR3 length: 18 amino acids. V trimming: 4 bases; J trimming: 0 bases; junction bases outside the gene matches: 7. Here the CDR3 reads CASSWGLAGRGSYNEQFF. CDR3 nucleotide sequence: TGTGCCAGCAGCTGGGGACTAGCGGGTCGCGGCTCCTACAATGAGCAGTTCTTC.

The CDR3 region is CASSVVDRETDTQYF. CDR3 bases: TGTGCCAGCAGCGTAGTGGACAGGGAGACAGATACGCAGTATTTT. The chain employs TRBV9 and TRBJ2-3, with 8 bases matching TRBD1. Germline trimming cut 0 bases from V and 3 bases from J; bases unmatched to any gene: 3. Germline lookup yields CDR1 SGDLS and CDR2 YYNGEE. This CDR3 has 15 amino acids.

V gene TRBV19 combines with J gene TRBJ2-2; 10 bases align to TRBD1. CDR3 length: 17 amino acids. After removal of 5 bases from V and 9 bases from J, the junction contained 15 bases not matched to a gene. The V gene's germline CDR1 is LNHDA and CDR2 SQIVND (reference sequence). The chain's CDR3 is CASSYTPGQGLFWELFF. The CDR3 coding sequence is TGTGCCAGTAGTTACACCCCGGGACAGGGGCTATTCTGGGAGCTGTTTTTT.

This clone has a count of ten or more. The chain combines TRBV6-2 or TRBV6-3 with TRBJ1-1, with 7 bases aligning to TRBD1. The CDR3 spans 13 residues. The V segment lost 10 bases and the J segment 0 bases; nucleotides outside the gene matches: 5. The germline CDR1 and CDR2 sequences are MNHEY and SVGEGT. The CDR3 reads CATRQGLNTEAFF. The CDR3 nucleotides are TGTGCCACGAGACAGGGACTGAACACTGAAGCTTTCTTT.

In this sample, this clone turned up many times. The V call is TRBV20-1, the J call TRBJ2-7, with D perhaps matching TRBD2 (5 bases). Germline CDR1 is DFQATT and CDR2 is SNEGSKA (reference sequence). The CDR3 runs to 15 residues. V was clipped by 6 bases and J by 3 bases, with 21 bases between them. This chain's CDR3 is CSANGLAGPSYEQYF. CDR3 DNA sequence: TGCAGTGCCAACGGACTGGCAGGCCCAAGCTACGAGCAGTACTTC.

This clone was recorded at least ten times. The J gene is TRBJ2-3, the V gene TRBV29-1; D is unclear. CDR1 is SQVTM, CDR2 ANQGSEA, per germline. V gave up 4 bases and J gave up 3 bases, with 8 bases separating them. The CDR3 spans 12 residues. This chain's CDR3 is CSVVSVTDTQYF. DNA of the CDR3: TGCAGCGTTGTGTCCGTGACAGATACGCAGTATTTT.